This T cell receptor beta chain was sequenced during a study of T cell responses to AZD1222 COVID-19 vaccine (dated by TCRdb to the early 2020s). With respect to the entire study: A total of 233 trial participants underwent TCR sequencing, of whom 200 to 220 received two doses of AZD1222 and about 25 received two doses of the MenACWY control vaccine. Trial participants were enrolled into age subgroups of 18-55, 56-69 and 70-plus years, which contained about 150, 28 and 57 TCR-sequenced participants, respectively. What the study reported, not specific to this receptor: CD4 TCRs associated with the vaccine covered the entire spike protein, and the dominant responses were in regions 160-218 and 743-854. Epitopes outside the regions mutated in the B.1.351 and B.1.1.7 variants were reportedly recognized by nearly half of the unique spike-specific TCRs. Because no day 14 peak-response samples were available, repertoires were characterized only after the peak T cell response. Only six AZD1222 recipients were SARS-CoV-2 seropositive at baseline, limiting conclusions about previously exposed vaccinees. In the small 56-69-year group, the increase in depth fell short of significance, most likely because of low power. After two AZD1222 doses, both the breadth and the depth of spike-specific TCRs were significantly higher than at day 0 and than in MenACWY recipients. Participants were mostly white British and included more females than males, and it was suggested by the authors that clonal diversity may have been underestimated.

The sample's time point, from its label and the paper: baseline before first vaccination. The treatment or condition label corresponds to: meningococcal conjugate vaccine given as trial control. Vaccinee samples were obtained from the UK trials COV001 and COV002, which included a single-blind randomized controlled phase 2/3 trial of AZD1222 (ChAdOx1 nCoV-19) in healthy adults. Trial participant PBMC samples were collected at day 0 and day 28 after the second dose for TCRbeta chain sequencing. Including cysteine and phenylalanine, the CDR3 has 15 amino acids. Here the CDR3 DNA is all that survives: 45 bases in frame from base 1. For CDR1 and CDR2, the germline V gene lists SGHTA and FQGTGA. Trimming accounts for 0 bases at V and 5 bases at J, while the number of junction bases matched to no gene is 6. The CDR3 regions of human TCRbeta chains were analyzed by immunosequencing. The authors processed their data as follows. TCRs in the repertoires were compared against a reference library of SARS-CoV-2-specific TCRs that had been generated with the MIRA antigen-specificity platform. Breadth meant the fraction of unique TCRs that were SARS-CoV-2-associated, whereas depth meant the fraction of total T cells that were SARS-CoV-2-associated. Using the MIRA data, every spike-specific TCR was mapped to the spike region that the TCR reacted to and assigned to either a CD4 or a CD8 class. Log10-transformed breadth and depth values were compared by one-way ANOVA with Sidak's multiple comparisons tests. Drawn from immuneACCESS, this table holds only the in-frame rearrangements with V and J called that TCRdb kept. Clones are partly lost; checked studies trace under half to an unresolved V gene and leave the rest unexplained. V, J and clone size reflect that table, while D and trimming were determined from the DNA. The sample table contains roughly 80,000 clones; only one count was recorded for over 80% of them. The ten top clones hold 3.5% to 5.5% of the sample.

As to this clone: What antigen it recognizes has not been identified. No base qualities exist here, and no much larger clone lies one base off it.

The sequence derives from an adult in good health. Rearrangement joined TRBV7-3 to TRBJ1-1, and 7 junction bases match TRBD1. The sequencing here drew on peripheral blood, taken on day 0 of MenACWY control vaccination. CDR3 reads: CASSLTGTAMTEAFF. The DNA sequence reads TGTGCCAGCAGCTTAACTGGGACAGCGATGACTGAAGCTTTCTTT. With the rest looked up from the reference TRBV7-3 and TRBJ1-1 genes rather than sequenced, the full variable domain is GAGVSQTPSNKVTEKGKYVELRCDPISGHTALYWYRQSLGQGPEFLIYFQGTGAADDSGLPNDRFFAVRPEGSVSTLKIQRTERGDSAVYLCASSLTGTAMTEAFFGQGTRLTVV.